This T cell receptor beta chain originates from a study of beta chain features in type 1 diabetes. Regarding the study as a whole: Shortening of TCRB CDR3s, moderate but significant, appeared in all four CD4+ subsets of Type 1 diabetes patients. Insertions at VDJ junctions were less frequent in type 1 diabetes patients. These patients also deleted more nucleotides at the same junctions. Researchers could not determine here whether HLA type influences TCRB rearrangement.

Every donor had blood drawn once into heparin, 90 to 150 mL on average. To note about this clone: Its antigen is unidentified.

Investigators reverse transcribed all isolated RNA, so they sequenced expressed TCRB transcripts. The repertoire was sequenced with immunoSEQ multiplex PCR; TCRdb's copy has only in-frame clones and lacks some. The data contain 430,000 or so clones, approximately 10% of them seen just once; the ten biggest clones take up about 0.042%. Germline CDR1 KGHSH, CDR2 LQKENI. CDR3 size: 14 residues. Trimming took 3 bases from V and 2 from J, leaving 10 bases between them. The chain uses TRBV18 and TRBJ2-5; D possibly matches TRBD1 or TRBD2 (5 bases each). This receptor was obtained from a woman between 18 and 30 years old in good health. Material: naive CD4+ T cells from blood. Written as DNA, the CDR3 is TGTGCCAGCTCACCCTTCGAGGGGCAAGAGACCCAGTACTTC. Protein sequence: CASSPFEGQETQYF.